These 8 T cell receptor beta chains originate from one sample sequenced in a study of T-cell memory formation after mild COVID-19. Via MiXCR, TCRdb re-called the 5' RACE reads, giving one row per CDR3 protein. This sample has fewer than 350,000 distinct CDR3 sequences, with roughly 18% found just once. Sequenced material: PBMCs or a T cell subset sorted from them (not recorded which). The receptors were sampled from a man between 18 and 29 years old who had mild COVID-19 (a few samples of this study predate the infection). Cell type and time point are not known.

This clonotype has a handful of counts. The rearrangement links TRBV11-2 to TRBJ2-5; 7 nucleotides match TRBD1. The CDR3 loop spans 15 amino acids. The germline CDR1 and CDR2 sequences are SGHAT and FQNNGV. The V segment lost 5 bases and the J segment 1 base; nucleotides outside the gene matches: 7. The CDR3 is CASSDRRDSQETQYF. CDR3 DNA: TGTGCCAGCAGCGATAGAAGGGACAGCCAAGAGACCCAGTACTTC.

The gene calls are TRBV7-2 and TRBJ1-5, with TRBD1 as a possible D gene (7 bases). The DNA end favors TRBJ2-3, so the J call may be wrong. Germline CDR1 is SGHTA and CDR2 is FQGNSA. The CDR3 runs to 13 residues. Here the CDR3 DNA reads TGTGCCAGCAGCAGGGACGCGGGACAGCCCCAGTATTTT. Protein: CASSRDAGQPQYF.

The count of this clonotype is one. V usage is TRBV7-2 and J usage is TRBJ2-3; D possibly corresponds to TRBD1 (5 bases). From germline, CDR1 is SGHTA and CDR2 FQGNSA. This CDR3 contains 14 residues. V gave up 6 bases and J gave up 5 bases, with 15 bases separating them. CDR3 sequence reads: CASSLPTARDTQYF. The CDR3 DNA reads TGTGCCAGCAGTCTCCCGACAGCGCGAGATACGCAGTATTTT.

V and J are TRBV7-9 and TRBJ1-1; weak D call: TRBD1 (6 bases). The germline gives CDR1 SEHNR, CDR2 FQNEAQ (reference sequence). V lost 3 bases, J lost 5 bases, and 19 bases lay in between. This CDR3 is 16 amino acids long. The CDR3 DNA sequence: TGTGCCAGCAGCTTTTTTCGGACAGACCCATGGACTGAAGCTTTCTTT. It translates to CASSFFRTDPWTEAFF.

This clonotype was counted only a few times. J is TRBJ2-3 and V is TRBV7-2, with no clear D. The CDR3 is made up of 14 amino acids. V lost 4 bases and J lost 0, with 8 bases in between. In germline, CDR1 is SGHTA, CDR2 FQGNSA. The CDR3 is CASSWSDSTDTQYF. In DNA form, the CDR3 reads TGTGCCAGCAGCTGGTCAGATAGCACAGATACGCAGTATTTT.

This sequence joins TRBV15 and TRBJ2-7; no reliable D call. Trimming removed 0 bases from V and 1 base from J, with 1 base in between. The CDR3 contains 12 residues. CDR1 is LNHNV, CDR2 YYDKDF, per germline (reference sequence). This CDR3 reads CATSRDSYEQYV. CDR3 nucleotides: TGTGCCACCAGCAGAGATTCCTACGAGCAGTACGTC.

This clonotype was detected a few times. This sequence joins TRBV4-3 and TRBJ2-3; maybe TRBD2 (5 bases). Trimming removed 0 bases from V and 4 bases from J, with 8 bases in between. CDR1 is LGHNA and CDR2 is YSLEER in the germline V gene. The CDR3 length is 14 residues. In DNA form, the CDR3 reads TGCGCCAGCAGCCAAGATCTAGCTTCAGATACGCAGTATTTT. As protein: CASSQDLASDTQYF.

The chain recombines TRBV20-1 with TRBJ2-3; tentative D call: TRBD2 (6 bases). CDR1 DFQATT and CDR2 SNEGSKA come from the germline V gene (reference sequence). CDR3 length: 15 amino acids. V was clipped by 0 bases and J by 2 bases, with 12 bases between them. The CDR3 nucleotides are TGCAGTGCTAGAGATCTTAGCGGACCCACAGATACGCAGTATTTT. Encoded protein: CSARDLSGPTDTQYF.